The 16 T cell receptor beta chains below were found in one sample sequenced in a study of blood T cell repertoires in COVID-19. The protocol was immunoSEQ multiplex PCR, while the TCRdb copy is restricted to in-frame clones and leaves out a portion. The sample yields some 30,000 clones, roughly nine tenths seen once. The sample was peripheral blood. These receptors were collected from a man aged 65 to 85 with active COVID-19.

Only one count was recorded for this clone. This chain links TRBV6-5 with TRBJ2-7, with 8 nucleotides matching TRBD2. Germline V gene data show CDR1 as MNHEY and CDR2 as SVGAGI. V was pared by 11 bases and J by 6 bases, with 9 bases of the junction left unmatched. This CDR3 region has 12 residues. The CDR3 region is CALDAGGAEQYF. Written as DNA, the CDR3 is TGTGCCTTAGACGCGGGGGGCGCCGAGCAGTACTTC.

The rearrangement joins TRBV30 to TRBJ2-1; D is undetermined. The V end was cut by 3 bases, the J end by 9 bases, with 9 bases between. The germline CDR1 and CDR2 sequences are GTSNPN and SVGIG (reference sequence). This CDR3 has 11 residues. CDR3 region: CAWRVRREQFF. The CDR3 DNA follows: TGTGCCTGGAGGGTCAGGCGTGAGCAGTTCTTC.

This chain connects TRBV29-1 to TRBJ2-7, with 7 bases fitting TRBD2. Germline assignment: CDR1 SQVTM and CDR2 ANQGSEA. Trimming cost V 4 bases and J 4 bases; bases outside gene matches: 7. This CDR3 region has 13 residues. CDR3 DNA sequence: TGCAGCGTTGTCGGCGGGAGTGGATACGAGCAGTACTTC. Translation: CSVVGGSGYEQYF.

The chain couples TRBV7-6 to TRBJ2-3; D is ambiguous. The CDR3 runs 14 residues. Germline V CDR1 and CDR2: SGHVS, FNYEAQ. V was trimmed by 5 bases and J by 4 bases, leaving 13 bases between them. DNA of the CDR3: TGTGCCAGCAGCAAAGCCCTAGGCCCAGATACGCAGTATTTT. Its protein is CASSKALGPDTQYF.

This clone was observed a few times. CDR3 nucleotides: TGTGCCAGCAGTTACTCAACACATAGCAATCAGCCCCAGCATTTT. Protein sequence: CASSYSTHSNQPQHF. The chain joins TRBV6-5 to TRBJ1-5; D not certain. Deletions cut 0 bases from V and 0 bases from J, with 6 bases between. Germline-derived CDR1 and CDR2 are MNHEY and SVGAGI. CDR3 size: 15 residues.

The chain recombines TRBV28 with TRBJ1-5; TRBD1 aligns across 10 bases. Germline V gives CDR1 MDHEN, CDR2 SYDVKM. The CDR3 loop spans 16 amino acids. The V segment lost 3 bases and the J segment 4 bases; nucleotides outside the gene matches: 6. The CDR3 here is CASSLRTGGFNQPQHF. DNA of the CDR3: TGTGCCAGCAGTTTGCGGACAGGGGGATTTAATCAGCCCCAGCATTTT.

This chain uses TRBV5-4 with TRBJ2-5; D call uncertain. The CDR3 spans 14 residues. Germline assignment: CDR1 SGHNT and CDR2 YYREEE (reference sequence). V dropped 2 bases and J dropped 5 bases, with 13 bases sitting between them. The CDR3 sequence: CASSLSDMRETQYF. The DNA for the CDR3 is TGTGCCAGCAGCTTATCGGATATGAGGGAGACCCAGTACTTC.

This clone was observed once. This rearrangement joins TRBV28 to TRBJ2-3; unclear D gene. Trimming removed 3 bases from V and 4 bases from J, with 11 bases in between. The CDR3 covers 14 residues. Looked up from germline, CDR1 is MDHEN and CDR2 is SYDVKM. The CDR3 sequence is CASSFFGAADTQYF. The DNA of the CDR3 is TGTGCCAGCAGTTTCTTCGGTGCGGCAGATACGCAGTATTTT.

J is TRBJ2-2 and V is TRBV19; D call uncertain. The V end lost 3 bases, the J end lost 2 bases, and 10 bases lay between the germline ends. The germline V gene has CDR1 LNHDA and CDR2 SQIVND (reference sequence). The CDR3 runs 15 residues. DNA of the CDR3: TGTGCCAGTAGTATCTCCAGGATCAACACCGGGGAGCTGTTTTTT. Translating it yields CASSISRINTGELFF.

The sample holds one count of this clone. V is TRBV7-9 and J is TRBJ2-1; D might be TRBD1 (5 bases). The CDR3 totals 12 residues. V dropped 5 bases and J dropped 13 bases, with 15 bases sitting between them. Germline CDR1 SEHNR, CDR2 FQNEAQ (reference sequence). The CDR3 reads CASSDSYWTQFF. The CDR3 bases are TGTGCCAGCAGCGATAGTTATTGGACACAGTTCTTC.

CDR3 bases: TGTGCAAGTCGCTGGGTCGCCGTAGCGGGAGTGGGAGAGACCCAGTACTTC. Translation: CASRWVAVAGVGETQYF. The chain combines TRBV12-2 with TRBJ2-5; the table's D call, TRBD2, was not checked against the DNA. TRBV12-2 is classified as a pseudogene. The CDR3 is made up of 17 amino acids.

V is TRBV9 and J is TRBJ1-1, with 8 bases that match TRBD1. This CDR3 comprises 14 residues. Germline V CDR1 and CDR2: SGDLS, YYNGEE. The junction had 7 bases not matched to a gene; V was cut back by 3 bases and J by 6 bases. DNA of the CDR3: TGTGCCAGCAGCGCGCGGACAGGGAGGGCTGAAGCTTTCTTT. The encoded protein is CASSARTGRAEAFF.

The CDR3 sequence is CASSQDLWDRGPYEQYF. The CDR3 nucleotides read TGCGCCAGCAGCCAAGATTTGTGGGACAGGGGTCCCTACGAGCAGTACTTC. V is TRBV4-3 and J is TRBJ2-7; 10 nucleotides line up with TRBD1. Per the germline V gene, CDR1 is LGHNA and CDR2 is YSLEER. The CDR3 totals 17 residues. V lost 0 bases, J lost 2 bases, and 7 bases stayed unmatched.

The rearrangement links TRBV18 to TRBJ1-1; 7 positions agree with TRBD1. This CDR3 is built from 13 residues. Per germline, CDR1 KGHSH and CDR2 LQKENI. V shed 3 bases and J 7 bases; nucleotides not matched to a gene: 5. The CDR3 DNA follows: TGTGCCAGCTCACCTGGGACAGAAAGTGAAGCTTTCTTT. This encodes CASSPGTESEAFF.

J is TRBJ2-7 and V is TRBV5-1; TRBD2 agrees at 8 bases. The CDR3 is 16 residues long. CDR1 SGHRS and CDR2 YFSETQ come from the germline V gene. J lost 0 bases, V lost 0 bases, and 5 bases had no gene match. The CDR3 is CASSLAQRESSYEQYF. The CDR3 nucleotides are TGCGCCAGCAGCTTGGCCCAGCGGGAGAGCTCCTACGAGCAGTACTTC.

The CDR3 is CASSRGRDSGYEQYF. The CDR3 DNA reads as TGCGCCAGCTCGAGGGGCAGGGACTCCGGCTACGAGCAGTACTTC. The gene calls are TRBV10-2 and TRBJ2-7, with TRBD2 as a possible D gene (6 bases). CDR1 WSHSY and CDR2 SAAADI come from the germline V gene. V lost 8 bases and J 3 bases, leaving 20 bases between the germline ends. This CDR3 comprises 15 residues.